The clone carrying this TCR beta chain has ten or more counts. This specimen belongs to a study of human T cells and chemical hapten exposure. Background on the study: The patients were mostly female; they had alopecia areata, totalis or universalis.

TCRdb called the RACE reads again in MiXCR, with one record for every CDR3 protein. The sample has 95,000 to 150,000 distinct CDR3 sequences; about 14% are singletons. V lost 4 bases, J lost 6 bases, and 9 bases stayed unmatched. Germline V CDR1 and CDR2: SGHAT, FQNNGV. The CDR3 spans 16 residues. Time point specified: pre-sensitization, week 0. Noted treatment: therapeutic diphenylcyclopropenone sensitization with weekly scalp DPC. This sequence was found in a woman in her late teens or twenties with alopecia areata. Some clones in this sample may be carry-over from other donors' samples. The specimen comprised whole blood, sampled in connection with sensitization to the hapten diphenylcyclopropenone (DPC). The chain couples TRBV11-2 to TRBJ2-3; TRBD2 aligns across 11 bases. CDR3 region: CASSSTLAGGRDTQYF. The CDR3 coding sequence is TGTGCCAGCAGCTCCACTTTAGCGGGGGGGCGGGATACGCAGTATTTT.